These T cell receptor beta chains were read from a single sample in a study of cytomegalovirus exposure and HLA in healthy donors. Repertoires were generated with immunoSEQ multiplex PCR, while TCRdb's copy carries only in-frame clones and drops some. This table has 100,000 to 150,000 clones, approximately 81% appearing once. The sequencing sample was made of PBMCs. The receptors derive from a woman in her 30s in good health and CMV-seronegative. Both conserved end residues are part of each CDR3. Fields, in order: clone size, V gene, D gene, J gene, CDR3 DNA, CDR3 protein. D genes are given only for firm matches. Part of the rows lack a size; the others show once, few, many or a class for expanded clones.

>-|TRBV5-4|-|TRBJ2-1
TGTGCCAGCAGCCCCGAGCAAGCCTACAATGAGCAGTTCTTC
CASSPEQAYNEQFF
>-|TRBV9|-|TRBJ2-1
TGTGCCAGCAGCGTAGAGGGGTTAGATGAGCAGTTCTTC
CASSVEGLDEQFF
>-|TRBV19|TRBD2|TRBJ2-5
TGTGCCAGTAGTATAGGGGGACTAGTGCAACAAGAGACCCAGTACTTC
CASSIGGLVQQETQYF
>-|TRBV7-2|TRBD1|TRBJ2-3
TGTGCCAGCAGCTCCTACAGGGGGCGGACAGATACGCAGTATTTT
CASSSYRGRTDTQYF
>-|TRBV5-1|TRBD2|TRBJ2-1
TGCGCCAGCAGCTTGGTACCAGCGGGGGGGCGAAATGAGCAGTTCTTC
CASSLVPAGGRNEQFF
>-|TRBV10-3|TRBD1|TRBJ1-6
TGTGCCATCAGTGAGTCTGGACAGGGGAGTTCACCCCTCCACTTT
CAISESGQGSSPLHF
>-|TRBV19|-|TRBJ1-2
TGTGCCAGTAGTCCCCTGGACAGACTATATGGCTACACCTTC
CASSPLDRLYGYTF
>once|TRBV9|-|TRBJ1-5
TGTGCCAGCACCCCAGGGGTTGGCAATCAGCCCCAGCATTTT
CASTPGVGNQPQHF
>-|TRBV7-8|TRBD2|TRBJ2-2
TGTGCCAGCAGCTCCCCGGGACTAGCGGGGGGCAAGAACACCGGGGAGCTGTTTTTT
CASSSPGLAGGKNTGELFF
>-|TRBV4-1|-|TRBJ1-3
TGCGCCAGCAGCCAAGAAGCCCCCGGGGGGCTTCGATACACCATATATTTT
CASSQEAPGGLRYTIYF
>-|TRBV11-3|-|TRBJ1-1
TGTGCCAGCAGCTTAGGTGGAGTCATGAACACTGAAGCTTTCTTT
CASSLGGVMNTEAFF
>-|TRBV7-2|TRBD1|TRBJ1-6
TGTGCCAGCAACTTCCGGGACAGGGGCTCACCCCTCCACTTT
CASNFRDRGSPLHF
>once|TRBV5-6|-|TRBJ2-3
TGTGCCAGCAGCTCTGGCCCCGAGGGCACAGATACGCAGTATTTT
CASSSGPEGTDTQYF
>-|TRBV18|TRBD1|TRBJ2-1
TGTGCCAGCTCTCCACCGGGACAGGCATCCAACGAGCAGTTCTTC
CASSPPGQASNEQFF
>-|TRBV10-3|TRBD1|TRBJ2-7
TGTGCCATCAGTCCGGACAGGGTTCTCTCCTACGAGCAGTACTTC
CAISPDRVLSYEQYF
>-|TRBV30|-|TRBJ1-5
TGTGCCTGGAGTGTACAGACAGACCAGCCCCAGCATTTT
CAWSVQTDQPQHF
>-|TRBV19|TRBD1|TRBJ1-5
TGTGCCAGTAGGGGGGGACAGGGGCAAAATCAGCCCCAGCATTTT
CASRGGQGQNQPQHF
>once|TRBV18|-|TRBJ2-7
TGTGCCAGCTCACCAGCAACACAGTCCTACGAGCAGTACTTC
CASSPATQSYEQYF
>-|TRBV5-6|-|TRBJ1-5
TGTGCCAGCAGCTTTCGGGGGGTCGGAAATCAGCCCCAGCATTTT
CASSFRGVGNQPQHF
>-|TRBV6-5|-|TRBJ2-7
TGTGCCAGCAGCGCACAGGGTTTGGGTGAATACGAGCAGTACTTC
CASSAQGLGEYEQYF
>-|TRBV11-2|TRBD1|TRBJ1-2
TGTGCCAGCAGCTTAGCGACAGGGCTAGCTAACTATGGCTACACCTTC
CASSLATGLANYGYTF
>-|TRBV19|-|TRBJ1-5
TGTGCCAGTAGTATCGGAGCCGATCAGCCCCAGCATTTT
CASSIGADQPQHF
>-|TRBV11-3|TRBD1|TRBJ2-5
TGTGCCAGCAGCCAGGGACAGGGGGAAGAAGAGACCCAGTACTTC
CASSQGQGEEETQYF
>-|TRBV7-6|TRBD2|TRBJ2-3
TGTGCCAGCAGCTTATTTGCGGGGGGGTTCACAGATACGCAGTATTTT
CASSLFAGGFTDTQYF
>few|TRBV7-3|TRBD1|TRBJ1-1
TGTGCCAGCAGCTCACAGGGGTTGAACACTGAAGCTTTCTTT
CASSSQGLNTEAFF
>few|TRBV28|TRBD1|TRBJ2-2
TGTGCCAGCACCAGAGGACAGGGTAGGAACACCGGGGAGCTGTTTTTT
CASTRGQGRNTGELFF
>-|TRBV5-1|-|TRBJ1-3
TGCGCCAGCAGCTTGAATAGTCGGTACTCTGGAAACACCATATATTTT
CASSLNSRYSGNTIYF
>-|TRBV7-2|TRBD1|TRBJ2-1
TGTGCCAGCAGCTTAGTTCAGGGGGCGGGCAATGAGCAGTTCTTC
CASSLVQGAGNEQFF
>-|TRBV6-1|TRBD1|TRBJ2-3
TGTGCCAGCAGTGTAACACGGGGACAGCTATCCACAGATACGCAGTATTTT
CASSVTRGQLSTDTQYF
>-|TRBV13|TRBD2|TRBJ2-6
TGTGCCAGCAGCTTCCGACTAGCGGGGTACTCTGGGGCCAACGTCCTGACTTTC
CASSFRLAGYSGANVLTF
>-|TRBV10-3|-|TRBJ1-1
TGTGCCATCAGTGAAGTCAGGGAGGCGAGGAACACTGAAGCTTTCTTT
CAISEVREARNTEAFF
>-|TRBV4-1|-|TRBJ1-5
TGCGCCAGCAGCCAAGAATCCAGGGTGGAGCCCCAGCATTTT
CASSQESRVEPQHF
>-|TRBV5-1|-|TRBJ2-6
TGCGCCAGCAGCGGGGGGTTGAGCTCTGGGGCCAACGTCCTGACTTTC
CASSGGLSSGANVLTF
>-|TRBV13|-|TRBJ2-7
TGTGCCAGCAGCTTACCAGATAACTACGAGCAGTACTTC
CASSLPDNYEQYF
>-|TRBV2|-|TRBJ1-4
TGTGCCAGCAGTGACAGCGGGCAACCTGCGGAAAAACTGTTTTTT
CASSDSGQPAEKLFF
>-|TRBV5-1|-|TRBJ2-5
TGCGCCAGCAGCGTATCCGAGCGGGTGGAGACCCAGTACTTC
CASSVSERVETQYF
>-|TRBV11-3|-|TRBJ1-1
TGTGCCAGCAGCTTAGTGGGTACAGGGCAAGCTTTCTTT
CASSLVGTGQAFF
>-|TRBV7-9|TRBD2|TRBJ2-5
TGTGCCAGCAGCCCCCCTGCGGGGGGGCAAGAGACCCAGTACTTC
CASSPPAGGQETQYF
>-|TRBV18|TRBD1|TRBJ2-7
TGTGCCAGCTCACCGACAGGGGACAGGGGGGTAGGTAGACTACCCCTCGCCTACTTC
CASSPTGDRGVGRLPLAYF
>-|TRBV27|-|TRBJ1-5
TGTGCCAGCAGTTCGAAGGACAGTAGCAATCAGCCCCAGCATTTT
CASSSKDSSNQPQHF
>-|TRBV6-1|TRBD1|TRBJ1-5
TGTGCCAGCAGTGAACGACAGGGGGCCTACAATCAGCCCCAGCATTTT
CASSERQGAYNQPQHF
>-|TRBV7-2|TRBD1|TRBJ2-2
TGTGCCAGCAGCTCTGGGACAGTGACCACCGGGGAGCTGTTTTTT
CASSSGTVTTGELFF
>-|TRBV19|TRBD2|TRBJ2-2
TGTGCCAGTAGGCGCGGGGGGGCAATGGCCGGGGAGCTGTTTTTT
CASRRGGAMAGELFF
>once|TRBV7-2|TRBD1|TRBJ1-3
TGTGCCAGCAGCACACGGACAGGGGGCTGGTCTGGAAACACCATATATTTT
CASSTRTGGWSGNTIYF
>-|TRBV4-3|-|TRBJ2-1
TGCGCCAGCAGCCAAGGTAGCGGAGGAGTGGATGAGCAGTTCTTC
CASSQGSGGVDEQFF
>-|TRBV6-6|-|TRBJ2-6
TGTGCCACGCGGACTGATGGGGCCAACGTCCTGACTTTC
CATRTDGANVLTF
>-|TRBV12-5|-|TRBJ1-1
TGTGCTAGTGGTTTGGGGCGCGGGGAAGCTTTCTTT
CASGLGRGEAFF
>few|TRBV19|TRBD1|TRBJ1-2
TGTGCCAGTACCCCCGACAGGGTTGTGAACGGCTACACCTTC
CASTPDRVVNGYTF
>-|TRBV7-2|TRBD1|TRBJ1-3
TGTGCCAGCAGGCCGCCTACGGGCAGGGGGGCTGGAAACACCATATATTTT
CASRPPTGRGAGNTIYF
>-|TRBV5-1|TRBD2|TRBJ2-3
TGCGCCAGCAGCCGGGGGGGCCCCTCAGATACGCAGTATTTT
CASSRGGPSDTQYF
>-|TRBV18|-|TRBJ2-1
TGTGCCAGCTCTATGGAAAATGAGGGAGGCAATGAGCAGTTCTTC
CASSMENEGGNEQFF
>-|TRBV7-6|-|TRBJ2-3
TGTGCCAGCAGCCGAGCGGCCACAGATACGCAGTATTTT
CASSRAATDTQYF
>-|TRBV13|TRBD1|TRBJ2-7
TGTGCCAGCAGCTTAGGACAGGGGGCATTAAGGATACGAGTCGAGCAGTACTTC
CASSLGQGALRIRVEQYF
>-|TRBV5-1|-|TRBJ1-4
TGCGCCAGCAGCTCCCGCCCAGCAACTAATGAAAAACTGTTTTTT
CASSSRPATNEKLFF